Listed here are 20 T cell receptor beta chains from one sample, sequenced in a study of cytomegalovirus exposure and HLA in healthy donors. Amplification used 60 Vbeta primers and 13 Jbeta primers. This table comes from immunoSEQ multiplex PCR, and its TCRdb copy is limited to in-frame clones, with some not included. Reported are about 33,000 clones; the ten largest clones contain around 3.5%. The sequencing sample was made of PBMCs. All receptors come from a man in his forties or fifties in good health and CMV-seronegative.

This chain joins TRBV11-3 and TRBJ2-2, with D maybe TRBD1 (5 bases). V gave up 7 bases and J gave up 4 bases, with 10 bases separating them. Germline lookup yields CDR1 SGHNT and CDR2 YENEEA. The CDR3 contains 13 residues. CDR3 sequence reads: CASTGHPTGELFF. CDR3 coding DNA: TGTGCCAGCACTGGACACCCCACCGGGGAGCTGTTTTTT.

The CDR3 loop reads CASTLTGTSGNAYEQYF. DNA for the CDR3: TGCGCCAGCACCTTAACCGGGACTAGCGGTAACGCCTACGAGCAGTACTTC. This rearrangement joins TRBV10-1 to TRBJ2-7; 11 bases are shared with TRBD2. This CDR3 is built from 17 residues. The ends lost 7 bases at V and 2 bases at J; junction bases unmatched: 13. CDR1 WNHNN and CDR2 SYGVQD come from the germline V gene (reference sequence).

This chain joins TRBV6-6 and TRBJ2-7; 8 nucleotides line up with TRBD1. This CDR3 has 14 amino acids. V shed 6 bases and J 1 base; nucleotides not matched to a gene: 5. Per germline, CDR1 MNHNY and CDR2 SVGAGI (reference sequence). The CDR3 is CASSPGTGSYEQYF. CDR3 DNA sequence: TGTGCCAGCAGCCCCGGGACAGGATCCTACGAGCAGTACTTC.

The chain couples TRBV14 to TRBJ2-1; 11 bases line up with TRBD2. The V gene end was trimmed by 1 base and the J gene end by 7 bases; junction bases not matched to a gene: 3. Looked up from germline, CDR1 is SGHDN and CDR2 is FVKESK. There are 15 residues in the CDR3. CDR3 protein: CASSQVGTSGNEQFF. In nucleotides, the CDR3 is TGTGCCAGCAGCCAAGTCGGGACTAGCGGAAATGAGCAGTTCTTC.

The gene calls are TRBV18 and TRBJ1-1; tentatively, D is TRBD1 (5 bases). The CDR3 spans 13 residues. The germline gives CDR1 KGHSH, CDR2 LQKENI. Trimming stripped 6 bases from V and 1 base from J, with 9 bases between. This CDR3 reads CASSVTENTEAFF. The CDR3 DNA reads as TGTGCCAGCTCCGTGACAGAGAACACTGAAGCTTTCTTT.

The chain employs TRBV7-2 and TRBJ2-7, with TRBD1 matching over 9 bases. The CDR3 has 16 residues. Per the germline V gene, CDR1 is SGHTA and CDR2 is FQGNSA. Trimming cost V 1 base and J 5 bases; bases outside gene matches: 9. In nucleotides, the CDR3 is TGTGCCAGCAGCTTAGTTGCCGGGACAGGGTTCCACGAGCAGTACTTC. This gives the protein CASSLVAGTGFHEQYF.

The CDR3 protein is CASSSDYYNEQFF. CDR3 nucleotides: TGTGCCAGCAGCTCAGATTACTACAATGAGCAGTTCTTC. The chain is built from TRBV5-6 and TRBJ2-1; D gene uncertain. CDR3 size: 13 residues. Germline CDR1 and CDR2: SGHDT and YYEEEE. V was trimmed by 3 bases and J by 3 bases, leaving 7 bases between them.

The chain is built from TRBV12-5 and TRBJ1-1; TRBD1 agrees at 8 bases. CDR3 size: 18 residues. With 2 bases clipped from V and 4 bases from J, the junction kept 15 bases outside the gene matches. Per the germline V gene, CDR1 is LGHNT and CDR2 is FRNRAP. The CDR3 reads CASGLRNLLTGASTEAFF. The CDR3 DNA sequence: TGTGCTAGTGGTTTGCGGAATCTGTTGACAGGGGCGAGCACTGAAGCTTTCTTT.

The chain joins TRBV7-2 to TRBJ2-7; TRBD1 matches at 10 bases. Germline V lookup: CDR1 SGHTA, CDR2 FQGNSA. V lost 3 bases, J lost 5 bases, and 1 base stayed unmatched. There are 13 residues in the CDR3. CDR3 amino acids: CASSFGTGDEQYF. The DNA for the CDR3 is TGTGCCAGCAGCTTCGGGACAGGGGACGAGCAGTACTTC.

The chain carries TRBV4-3 and TRBJ2-1, with 7 bases identical to TRBD2. The CDR3 length is 15 residues. CDR1 LGHNA and CDR2 YSLEER come from the germline V gene. With V trimmed by 1 base and J by 5 bases, 5 bases remained unmatched. CDR3 nucleotides: TGCGCCAGCAGCCAAGGACTAGCCACCCACAATGAGCAGTTCTTC. Translation: CASSQGLATHNEQFF.

The chain employs TRBV5-1 and TRBJ2-3; 10 bases are shared with TRBD1. In germline, CDR1 is SGHRS, CDR2 YFSETQ. Unmatched junction bases numbered 12, after V lost 4 bases and J lost 4 bases. This CDR3 spans 17 amino acids. The DNA of the CDR3 is TGCGCCAGCAGCGTAGCTCCGGGACAGGGGAAGGCAGATACGCAGTATTTT. This translates into CASSVAPGQGKADTQYF.

CDR3 residues: CASSWSDRPHYEQYF. In nucleotides, the CDR3 is TGCGCCAGCAGCTGGTCCGACAGACCTCACTACGAGCAGTACTTC. The chain links TRBV5-1 to TRBJ2-7, with D perhaps matching TRBD1 (5 bases). Germline CDR1 SGHRS, CDR2 YFSETQ. V lost 3 bases and J lost 3, with 16 bases in between. The CDR3 consists of 15 residues.

The chain couples TRBV9 to TRBJ1-2; D not certain. This CDR3 is built from 12 residues. Germline V gene sequence: CDR1 SGDLS, CDR2 YYNGEE. With 4 bases removed from V and 3 bases from J, the gap between germline ends came to 7 bases. CDR3 in DNA: TGTGCCAGCAGCAAAATAGACTATGGCTACACCTTC. Amino acid sequence: CASSKIDYGYTF.

The chain employs TRBV2 and TRBJ1-3; a possible D gene is TRBD1 (5 bases). The germline CDR1 and CDR2 sequences are SNHLY and FYNNEI. CDR3 length: 13 amino acids. Trimming stripped 8 bases from V and 2 bases from J, with 10 bases between. The CDR3 nucleotides read TGTGCCAGCCCGGGGGATGCTGGAAACACCATATATTTT. This encodes CASPGDAGNTIYF. Variable domain in full (rest from reference TRBV2 and TRBJ1-3): EPEVTQTPSHQVTQMGQEVILRCVPISNHLYFYWYRQILGQKVEFLVSFYNNEISEKSEIFDDQFSVERPDGSNFTLKIRSTKLEDSAMYFCASPGDAGNTIYFGEGSWLTVV.

The chain links TRBV7-9 to TRBJ2-6; D remains ambiguous. The V end lost 5 bases, the J end lost 0 bases, and 5 bases lay between the germline ends. The CDR3 contains 14 residues. The germline V gene has CDR1 SEHNR and CDR2 FQNEAQ (reference sequence). Here the CDR3 DNA reads TGTGCCAGCAGCCTAAGCTCTGGGGCCAACGTCCTGACTTTC. This translates into CASSLSSGANVLTF.

V and J are TRBV30 and TRBJ1-4; possibly TRBD1 for D (5 bases). V was clipped by 0 bases and J by 5 bases, with 13 bases between them. Germline V gene sequence: CDR1 GTSNPN, CDR2 SVGIG (reference sequence). The CDR3 loop spans 15 amino acids. The CDR3 DNA follows: TGTGCCTGGAGTGTACTGGGGGGGATGAATGAAAAACTGTTTTTT. Its translation is CAWSVLGGMNEKLFF.

This sequence joins TRBV27 and TRBJ2-7, with a possible D match to TRBD1 (6 bases). Trimming took off 3 bases at V and 4 bases at J, with 13 bases between the two ends. The CDR3 length is 14 residues. CDR1 and CDR2 from the germline V gene are MNHEY and SMNVEV (reference sequence). The CDR3 protein is CASSLGARGYEQYF. CDR3 nucleotide sequence: TGTGCCAGCAGTTTGGGGGCGAGGGGGTACGAGCAGTACTTC.

This chain links TRBV7-9 with TRBJ2-7, with TRBD1 as a possible D gene (6 bases). This CDR3 contains 13 residues. V lost 5 bases, J lost 6 bases, and 14 bases lay in between. Germline assignment: CDR1 SEHNR and CDR2 FQNEAQ (reference sequence). The CDR3 spells CASSARQVPEQYF. CDR3 DNA sequence: TGTGCCAGCAGCGCAAGACAGGTCCCCGAGCAGTACTTC.

The chain combines TRBV18 with TRBJ2-7; 7 bases are shared with TRBD1. After removal of 4 bases from V and 3 bases from J, the junction contained 15 bases not matched to a gene. Looked up from germline, CDR1 is KGHSH and CDR2 is LQKENI. The CDR3 has 17 residues. The CDR3 bases are TGTGCCAGCTCACTCTCCACTCCGGGACAGCTGCTCTACGAGCAGTACTTC. This translates into CASSLSTPGQLLYEQYF.

The V and J genes are TRBV7-9 and TRBJ2-7, with D hard to call. The CDR3 length is 14 residues. With 1 base removed from V and 4 bases from J, the gap between germline ends came to 11 bases. Germline CDR1 reads SEHNR; CDR2 reads FQNEAQ (reference sequence). CDR3: CASSLGDSGYEQYF. DNA for the CDR3: TGTGCCAGCAGCTTAGGTGACTCCGGGTACGAGCAGTACTTC. The entire variable domain, with the rest obtained from reference TRBV7-9 and TRBJ2-7, is as follows: DTGVSQNPRHKITKRGQNVTFRCDPISEHNRLYWYRQTLGQGPEFLTYFQNEAQLEKSRLLSDRFSAERPKGSFSTLEIQRTEQGDSAMYLCASSLGDSGYEQYFGPGTRLTVT.